This TCR beta chain was identified in a study of control samples from healthy donors and cancer patients. The assay was immunoSEQ multiplex PCR, and TCRdb's table has in-frame clones only and misses some. This sample has roughly 88,000 clones; about 85% occur once, and the top ten carry approximately 20%. Germline assignment: CDR1 SGHDT and CDR2 YYEEEE. V lost 1 base to trimming and J lost 5 bases; unmatched junction nucleotides: 7. The CDR3 is 15 residues long. A remark on this clone: Other DNA sequences of this sample code for an identical CDR3.

The sequence came from a man aged 25 to 40 in good health. This chain connects TRBV5-6 to TRBJ2-7; the match to TRBD2 covers 9 bases. The sample consisted of blood. This chain's CDR3 is CASSLYAGGPHEQYF. The DNA of the CDR3 is TGTGCCAGCAGCTTGTACGCGGGGGGGCCCCACGAGCAGTACTTC.